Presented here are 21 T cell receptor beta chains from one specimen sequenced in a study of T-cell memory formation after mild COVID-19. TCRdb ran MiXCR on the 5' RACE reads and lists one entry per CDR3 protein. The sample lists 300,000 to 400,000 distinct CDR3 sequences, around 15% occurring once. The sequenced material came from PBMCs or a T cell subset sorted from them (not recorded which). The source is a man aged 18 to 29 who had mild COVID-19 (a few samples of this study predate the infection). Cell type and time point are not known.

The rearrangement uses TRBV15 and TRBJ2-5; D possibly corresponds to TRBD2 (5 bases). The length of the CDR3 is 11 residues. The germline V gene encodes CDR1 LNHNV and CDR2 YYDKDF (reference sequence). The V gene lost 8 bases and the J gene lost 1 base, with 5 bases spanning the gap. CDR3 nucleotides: TGTGCCACCCGGGGCCAAGAGACCCAGTACTTC. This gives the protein CATRGQETQYF.

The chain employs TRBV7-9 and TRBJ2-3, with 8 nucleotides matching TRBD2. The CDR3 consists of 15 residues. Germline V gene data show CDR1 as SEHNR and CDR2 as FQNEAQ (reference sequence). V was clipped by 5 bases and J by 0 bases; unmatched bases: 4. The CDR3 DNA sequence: TGTGCCAGCAGCGCGACTAGCGTAAGCACAGATACGCAGTATTTT. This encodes CASSATSVSTDTQYF.

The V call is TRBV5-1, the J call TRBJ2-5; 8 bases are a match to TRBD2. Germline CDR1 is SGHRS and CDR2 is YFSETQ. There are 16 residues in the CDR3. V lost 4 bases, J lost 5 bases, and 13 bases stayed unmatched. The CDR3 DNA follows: TGCGCCAGCAGCCATGGATGGCGGGGCGGGAGGGAGACCCAGTACTTC. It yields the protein CASSHGWRGGRETQYF. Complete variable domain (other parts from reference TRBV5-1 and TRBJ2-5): KAGVTQTPRYLIKTRGQQVTLSCSPISGHRSVSWYQQTPGQGLQFLFEYFSETQRNKGNFPGRFSGRQFSNSRSEMNVSTLELGDSALYLCASSHGWRGGRETQYFGPGTRLLVL.

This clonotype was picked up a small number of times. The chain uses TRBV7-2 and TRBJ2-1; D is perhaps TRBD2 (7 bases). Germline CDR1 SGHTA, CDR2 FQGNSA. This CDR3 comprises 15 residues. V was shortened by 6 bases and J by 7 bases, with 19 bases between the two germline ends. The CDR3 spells CASRFGGGATNEQFF. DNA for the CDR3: TGTGCCAGCAGATTTGGCGGGGGCGCAACTAATGAGCAGTTCTTC.

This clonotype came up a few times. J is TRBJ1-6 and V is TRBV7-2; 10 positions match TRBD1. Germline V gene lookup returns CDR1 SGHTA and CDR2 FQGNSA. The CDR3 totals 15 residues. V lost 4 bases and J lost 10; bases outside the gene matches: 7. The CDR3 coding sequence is TGTGCCAGCAGCTCCCGACCGGGACAGGGGTCACCCCTCCACTTT. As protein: CASSSRPGQGSPLHF.

The CDR3: CASSRSTQGSHGYTF. The CDR3, as DNA: TGTGCCAGCAGCCGTTCAACACAGGGGTCTCATGGCTACACCTTC. The chain combines TRBV14 with TRBJ1-2, with 7 positions matching TRBD1. With 4 bases clipped from V and 6 bases from J, the junction kept 11 bases outside the gene matches. Per germline, CDR1 SGHDN and CDR2 FVKESK. This CDR3 is 15 amino acids long.

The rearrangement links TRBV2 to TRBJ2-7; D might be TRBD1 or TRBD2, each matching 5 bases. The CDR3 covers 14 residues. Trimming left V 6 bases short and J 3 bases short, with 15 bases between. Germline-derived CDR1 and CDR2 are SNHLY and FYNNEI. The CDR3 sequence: CASRTRLGDYEQYF. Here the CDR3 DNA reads TGTGCCAGCAGGACCAGGTTGGGGGACTACGAGCAGTACTTC.

The CDR3 DNA follows: TGCGCCAGCAAAGTGACCCCAGCCACTAATGAAAAACTGTTTTTT. Its protein product is CASKVTPATNEKLFF. The chain is built from TRBV5-1 and TRBJ1-4; no firm D call. Trimming shortened V by 6 bases and J by 2 bases, and 14 bases separated the two germline ends. In germline, CDR1 is SGHRS, CDR2 YFSETQ. The CDR3 is made up of 15 amino acids.

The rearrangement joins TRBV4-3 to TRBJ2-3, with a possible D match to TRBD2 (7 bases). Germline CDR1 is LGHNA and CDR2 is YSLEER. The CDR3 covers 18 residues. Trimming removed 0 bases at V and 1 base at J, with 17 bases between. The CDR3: CASSQEGARGAGTDTQYF. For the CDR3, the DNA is TGCGCCAGCAGCCAAGAAGGGGCCCGGGGGGCCGGCACAGATACGCAGTATTTT.

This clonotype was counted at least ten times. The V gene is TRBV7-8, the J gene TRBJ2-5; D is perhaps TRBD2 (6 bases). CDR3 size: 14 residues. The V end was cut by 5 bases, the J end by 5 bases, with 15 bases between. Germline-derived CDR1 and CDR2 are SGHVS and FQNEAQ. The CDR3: CASSPHGSEETQYF. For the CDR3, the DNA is TGTGCCAGCAGCCCGCACGGGAGTGAGGAGACCCAGTACTTC. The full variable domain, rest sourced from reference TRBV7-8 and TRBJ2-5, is GAGVSQSPRYKVAKRGQDVALRCDPISGHVSLFWYQQALGQGPEFLTYFQNEAQLDKSGLPSDRFFAERPEGSVSTLKIQRTQQEDSAVYLCASSPHGSEETQYFGPGTRLLVL.

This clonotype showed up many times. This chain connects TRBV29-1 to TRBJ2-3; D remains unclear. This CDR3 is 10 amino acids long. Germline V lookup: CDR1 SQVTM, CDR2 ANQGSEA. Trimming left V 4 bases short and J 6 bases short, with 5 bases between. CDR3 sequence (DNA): TGCAGCGTTGGCGACGATACGCAGTATTTT. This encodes CSVGDDTQYF.

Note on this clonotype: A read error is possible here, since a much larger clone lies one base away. The DNA for the CDR3 is TGCGCCATCAGCCAAGAGGCCCCGCCTAGCACAGATACGCAGTATTTT. Its protein product is CAISQEAPPSTDTQYF. The gene calls are TRBV4-1 and TRBJ2-3; unclear D gene. There are 16 residues in the CDR3. The germline V gene encodes CDR1 MGHRA and CDR2 YSYEKL.

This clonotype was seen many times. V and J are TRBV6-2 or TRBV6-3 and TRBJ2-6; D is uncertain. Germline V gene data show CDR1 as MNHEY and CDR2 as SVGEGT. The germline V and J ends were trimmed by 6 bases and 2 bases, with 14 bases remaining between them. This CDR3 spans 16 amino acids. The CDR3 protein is CASSTFLVAGANVLTF. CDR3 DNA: TGTGCCAGCAGCACCTTCCTGGTTGCTGGGGCCAACGTCCTGACTTTC.

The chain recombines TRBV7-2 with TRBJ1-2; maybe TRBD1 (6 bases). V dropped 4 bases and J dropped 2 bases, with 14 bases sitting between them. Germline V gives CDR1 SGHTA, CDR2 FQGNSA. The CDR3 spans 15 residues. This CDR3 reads CASSSYPTGNYGYTF. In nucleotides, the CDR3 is TGTGCCAGCAGCTCCTATCCCACAGGGAACTATGGCTACACCTTC.

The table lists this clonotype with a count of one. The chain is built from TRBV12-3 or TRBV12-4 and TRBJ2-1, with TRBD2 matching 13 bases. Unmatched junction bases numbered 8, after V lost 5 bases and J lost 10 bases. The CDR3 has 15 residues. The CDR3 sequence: CASSHTSGGAGEQFF. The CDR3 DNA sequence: TGTGCCAGCAGTCACACTAGCGGGGGGGCAGGAGAGCAGTTCTTC.

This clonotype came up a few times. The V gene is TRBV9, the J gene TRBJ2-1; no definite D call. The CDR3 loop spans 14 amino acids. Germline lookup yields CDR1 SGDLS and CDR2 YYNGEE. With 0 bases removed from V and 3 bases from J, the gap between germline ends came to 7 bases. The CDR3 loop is CASSVVGNYNEQFF. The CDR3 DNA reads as TGTGCCAGCAGCGTAGTGGGCAACTACAATGAGCAGTTCTTC.

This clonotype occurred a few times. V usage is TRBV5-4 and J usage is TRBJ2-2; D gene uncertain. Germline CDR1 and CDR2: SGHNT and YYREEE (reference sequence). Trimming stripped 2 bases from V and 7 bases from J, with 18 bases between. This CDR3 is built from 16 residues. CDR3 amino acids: CASSFKVRQANGELFF. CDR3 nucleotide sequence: TGTGCCAGCAGCTTCAAGGTCAGGCAGGCGAACGGGGAGCTGTTTTTT.

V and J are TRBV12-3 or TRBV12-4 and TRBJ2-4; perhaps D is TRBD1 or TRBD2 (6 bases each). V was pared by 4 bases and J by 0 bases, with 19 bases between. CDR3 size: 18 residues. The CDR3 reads CASSSPRRGALAKNIQYF. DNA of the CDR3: TGTGCCAGCAGTTCCCCGCGGAGGGGGGCCCTAGCCAAAAACATTCAGTACTTC.

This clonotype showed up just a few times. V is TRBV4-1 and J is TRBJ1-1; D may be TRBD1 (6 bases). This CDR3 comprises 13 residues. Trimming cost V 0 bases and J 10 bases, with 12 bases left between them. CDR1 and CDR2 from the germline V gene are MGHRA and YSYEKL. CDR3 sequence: CASSQDPRGRAFF. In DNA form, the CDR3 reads TGCGCCAGCAGCCAAGATCCGAGGGGGAGAGCTTTCTTT.

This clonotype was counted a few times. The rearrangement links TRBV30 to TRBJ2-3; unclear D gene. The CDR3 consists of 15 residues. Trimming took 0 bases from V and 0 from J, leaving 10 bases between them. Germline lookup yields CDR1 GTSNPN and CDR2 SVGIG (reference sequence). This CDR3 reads CAWSVGVRSTDTQYF. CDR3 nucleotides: TGTGCCTGGAGTGTTGGGGTGAGGAGCACAGATACGCAGTATTTT.

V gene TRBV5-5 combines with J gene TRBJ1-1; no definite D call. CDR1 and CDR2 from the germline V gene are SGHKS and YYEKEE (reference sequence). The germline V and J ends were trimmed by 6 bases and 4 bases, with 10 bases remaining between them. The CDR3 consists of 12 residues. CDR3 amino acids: CASTLLGTEAFF. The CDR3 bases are TGTGCCAGCACCCTCCTGGGCACTGAAGCTTTCTTT.